This is a list of T cell receptor beta chains from one sample in a study of blood T cell repertoires in COVID-19. The protocol was immunoSEQ multiplex PCR, while the TCRdb copy is restricted to in-frame clones and leaves out a portion. The sample lists 57,000 or so clones; roughly 80% were seen once. Sequencing was done on a sample of peripheral blood. These TCRs come from a man in his sixties with acute or convalescent COVID-19. CDR3s include the opening cysteine and the closing phenylalanine or tryptophan. A D gene is named only where the DNA matches it firmly. Expanded clones get a size class; other rows say once, few or many, or leave the size out.

TRBJ2-2 TRBV27 . once CASSLRAGVLTGELFF TGTGCCAGCAGTTTAAGGGCAGGGGTACTCACCGGGGAGCTGTTTTTT
TRBJ1-2 TRBV3-1/TRBV3-2 TRBD1 . CASSQTGGYYGYTF TGTGCCAGCAGCCAGACAGGGGGCTACTATGGCTACACCTTC
TRBJ2-2 TRBV19 . . CASSVSRENTGELFF TGTGCCAGTAGTGTTTCGCGGGAGAACACCGGGGAGCTGTTTTTT
TRBJ2-1 TRBV6-5 . . CASTQVRVRYNEQFF TGTGCCAGCACCCAAGTTCGGGTCCGCTACAATGAGCAGTTCTTC
TRBJ2-7 TRBV6-5 . . CASSRAEEYEQYF TGTGCCAGCAGTAGGGCGGAGGAGTACGAGCAGTACTTC
TRBJ1-1 TRBV6-6 . few CASSYSMNTEAFF TGTGCCAGCAGTTACTCCATGAACACTGAAGCTTTCTTT
TRBJ2-1 TRBV6-6 TRBD1 . CASSPGPGQGAYNEQFF TGTGCCAGCAGTCCGGGGCCGGGACAGGGAGCCTACAATGAGCAGTTCTTC
TRBJ1-2 TRBV2 TRBD1 few CASSNRGDYGYTF TGTGCCAGCAGTAACAGGGGAGATTATGGCTACACCTTC
TRBJ2-1 TRBV5-1 TRBD2 few CASSGGGTSGSSGNEQFF TGCGCCAGCAGTGGAGGGGGGACTAGCGGGAGTTCGGGAAATGAGCAGTTCTTC
TRBJ2-1 TRBV24-1 TRBD1 . CATSDKGGQGARGEQFF TGTGCCACCAGTGATAAAGGGGGACAGGGGGCGCGTGGTGAGCAGTTCTTC
TRBJ2-7 TRBV27 . . CASSFSSRYEQYF TGTGCCAGCAGTTTTTCTAGCCGCTACGAGCAGTACTTC
TRBJ2-7 TRBV5-6 . . CASSLVGLLPLSSYEQYF TGTGCCAGCAGCTTGGTGGGGCTGTTACCACTGAGCTCCTACGAGCAGTACTTC
TRBJ1-2 TRBV7-3 TRBD1 . CASTETGANYGYTF TGTGCCAGCACGGAGACAGGGGCGAACTATGGCTACACCTTC
TRBJ2-7 TRBV11-2 . . CASKGTLYEQYF TGTGCCAGCAAAGGGACTCTTTACGAGCAGTACTTC
TRBJ2-3 TRBV11-3 . . CASSSGPSTDTQYF TGTGCCAGCAGCTCAGGGCCGAGCACAGATACGCAGTATTTT
TRBJ2-7 TRBV6-5 TRBD2 . CASSYSGLAGPEQYF TGTGCCAGCAGTTACTCTGGTCTAGCGGGACCAGAGCAGTACTTC
TRBJ1-1 TRBV4-3 TRBD1 . CASSQKSGGYTEAFF TGCGCCAGCAGCCAAAAATCAGGGGGTTACACTGAAGCTTTCTTT
TRBJ2-1 TRBV7-3 TRBD2 . CASSLPGTINNEQFF TGTGCCAGCAGCTTACCCGGGACTATTAACAATGAGCAGTTCTTC
TRBJ2-7 TRBV29-1 . many CSVEDHAGEQYF TGCAGCGTTGAAGACCATGCGGGCGAGCAGTACTTC
TRBJ1-5 TRBV12-3/TRBV12-4 . . CASSPWGDQPQHF TGTGCCAGCAGCCCGTGGGGGGATCAGCCCCAGCATTTT
TRBJ2-1 TRBV19 TRBD2 . CASSPGLAGGRYNKQFF TGTGCCAGTAGTCCGGGACTAGCGGGAGGGCGCTACAATAAGCAGTTCTTC
TRBJ2-7 TRBV24-1 TRBD1 . CATSAQGAPSEQYF TGTGCCACCAGTGCCCAGGGGGCGCCCAGCGAGCAGTACTTC
TRBJ2-3 TRBV14 . . CASSPHGDTQYF TGTGCCAGCAGCCCCCACGGAGATACGCAGTATTTT
TRBJ2-2 TRBV5-8 TRBD1 . CASSLERQGARTGELFF TGTGCCAGCAGCTTGGAGCGACAGGGGGCGCGAACCGGGGAGCTGTTTTTT
TRBJ2-6 TRBV5-4 . . CASRRKQGGSGANVLTF TGTGCCAGCAGACGTAAGCAGGGTGGTTCCGGGGCCAACGTCCTGACTTTC
TRBJ2-4 TRBV4-1 TRBD2 . CASSQVSGVGAKNIQYF TGCGCCAGCAGCCAAGTTAGCGGGGTGGGGGCCAAAAACATTCAGTACTTC
TRBJ2-7 TRBV4-1 . many CASSQGRTGFGEQYF TGCGCCAGCAGCCAGGGGCGCACAGGGTTTGGTGAGCAGTACTTC
TRBJ1-1 TRBV10-3 TRBD1 . CAIGTLGTGEAFF TGTGCCATCGGCACGTTAGGGACAGGTGAAGCTTTCTTT
TRBJ2-1 TRBV24-1 TRBD2 . CATSGVGTRGYEQFF TGTGCCACCAGTGGGGTCGGGACTAGGGGCTATGAGCAGTTCTTC